This TCR beta chain was identified during a study of tumor-infiltrating lymphocytes in primary liver carcinoma. Points on this clonotype: A much larger clone lies one base from this, so it may be a read error.

Reverse transcription of 500 to 650 ng total RNA with a constant-region primer produced TCR beta cDNA. ARM-PCR, slightly modified, supplied the TCR beta libraries through three nested multiplex PCR rounds. TCRdb fed the multiplex PCR reads into MiXCR, producing one record per CDR3 protein. The data show approximately 330,000 distinct CDR3 sequences, less than 65% seen once. Germline DNA was also extracted, with blood RNA taken from unsorted whole blood. The sample taken for sequencing was peripheral blood. The TCR comes from a man aged 35 to 55 with primary liver carcinoma and hepatitis B virus infection.

The CDR3 spells CVSSYVHLGRSYEQYF. In nucleotides, the CDR3 is TGTGTCAGCAGTTACGTACACTTGGGACGGTCCTACGAGCAGTACTTC. The chain has TRBV6-5 and TRBJ2-7, with D perhaps being TRBD1 or TRBD2 (5 bases each). Germline V gene sequence: CDR1 MNHEY, CDR2 SVGAGI. This CDR3 comprises 16 residues.